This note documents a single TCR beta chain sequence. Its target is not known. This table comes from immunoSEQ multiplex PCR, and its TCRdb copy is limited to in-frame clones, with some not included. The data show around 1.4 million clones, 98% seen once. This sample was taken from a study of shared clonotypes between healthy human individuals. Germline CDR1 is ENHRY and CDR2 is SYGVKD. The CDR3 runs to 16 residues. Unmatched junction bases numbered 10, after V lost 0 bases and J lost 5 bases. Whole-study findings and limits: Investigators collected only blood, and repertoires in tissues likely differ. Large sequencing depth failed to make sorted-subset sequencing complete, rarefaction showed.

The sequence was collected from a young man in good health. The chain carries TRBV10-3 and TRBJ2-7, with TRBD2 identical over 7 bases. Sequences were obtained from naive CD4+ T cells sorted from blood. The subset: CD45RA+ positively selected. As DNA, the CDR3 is TGTGCCATCAGTGAGTCTATAAGCGGGGTAAACCACGAGCAGTACTTC. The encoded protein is CAISESISGVNHEQYF.